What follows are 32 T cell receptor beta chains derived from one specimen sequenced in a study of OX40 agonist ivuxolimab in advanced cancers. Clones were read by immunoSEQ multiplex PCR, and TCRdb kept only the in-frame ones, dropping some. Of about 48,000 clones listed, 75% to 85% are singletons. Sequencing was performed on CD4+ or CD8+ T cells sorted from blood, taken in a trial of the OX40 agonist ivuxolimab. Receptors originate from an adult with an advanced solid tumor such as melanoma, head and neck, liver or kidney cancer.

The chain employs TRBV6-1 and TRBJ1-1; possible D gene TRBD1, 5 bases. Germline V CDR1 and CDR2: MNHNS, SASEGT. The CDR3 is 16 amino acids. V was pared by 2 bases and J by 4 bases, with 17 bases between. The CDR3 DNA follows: TGTGCCAGCAGTGAACCCGGGGCCACTGGGAGCACTGAAGCTTTCTTT. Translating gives CASSEPGATGSTEAFF.

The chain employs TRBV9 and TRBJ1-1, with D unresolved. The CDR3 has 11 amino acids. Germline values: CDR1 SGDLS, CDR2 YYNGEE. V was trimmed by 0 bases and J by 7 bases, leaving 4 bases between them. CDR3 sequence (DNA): TGTGCCAGCAGCGTAGTAGGTGAAGCTTTCTTT. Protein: CASSVVGEAFF.

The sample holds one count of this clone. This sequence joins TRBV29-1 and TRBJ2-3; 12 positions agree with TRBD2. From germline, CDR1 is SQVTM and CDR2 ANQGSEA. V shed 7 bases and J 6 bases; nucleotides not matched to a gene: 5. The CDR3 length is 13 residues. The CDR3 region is CSARTSGDDTQYF. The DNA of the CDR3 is TGCAGCGCCCGGACTAGCGGGGACGATACGCAGTATTTT.

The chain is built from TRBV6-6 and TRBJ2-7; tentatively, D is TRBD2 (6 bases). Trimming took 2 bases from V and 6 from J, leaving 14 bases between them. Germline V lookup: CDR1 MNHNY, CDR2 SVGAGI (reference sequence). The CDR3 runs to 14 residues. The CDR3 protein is CASSYGGMISEQYF. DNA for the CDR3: TGTGCCAGCAGTTACGGGGGGATGATCTCCGAGCAGTACTTC.

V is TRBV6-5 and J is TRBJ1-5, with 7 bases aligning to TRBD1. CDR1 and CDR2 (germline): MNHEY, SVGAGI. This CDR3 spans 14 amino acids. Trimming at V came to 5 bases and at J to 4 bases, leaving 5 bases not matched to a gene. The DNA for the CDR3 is TGTGCCAGCAGTAGCGGACAGGCAAATCAGCCCCAGCATTTT. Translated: CASSSGQANQPQHF.

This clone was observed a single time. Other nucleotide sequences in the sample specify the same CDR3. Here the CDR3 DNA reads TGTGCCAGCTCACCCCCGGGACCCGGGGAGCTGTTTTTT. Protein product: CASSPPGPGELFF. The chain combines TRBV18 with TRBJ2-2, with D possibly called TRBD1 or TRBD2 (5 bases each). The CDR3 is 13 residues long. V was shortened by 3 bases and J by 6 bases, with 8 bases between the two germline ends. The germline V gene has CDR1 KGHSH and CDR2 LQKENI.

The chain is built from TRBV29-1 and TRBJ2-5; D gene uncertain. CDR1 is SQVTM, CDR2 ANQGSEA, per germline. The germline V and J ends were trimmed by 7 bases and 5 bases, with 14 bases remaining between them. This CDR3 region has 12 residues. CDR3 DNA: TGCAGCGGTCAGATAGGGCGGGAGACCCAGTACTTC. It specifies CSGQIGRETQYF. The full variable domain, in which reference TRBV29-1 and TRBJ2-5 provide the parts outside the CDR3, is SAVISQKPSRDICQRGTSLTIQCQVDSQVTMMFWYRQQPGQSLTLIATANQGSEATYESGFVIDKFPISRPNLTFSTLTVSNMSPEDSSIYLCSGQIGRETQYFGPGTRLLVL.

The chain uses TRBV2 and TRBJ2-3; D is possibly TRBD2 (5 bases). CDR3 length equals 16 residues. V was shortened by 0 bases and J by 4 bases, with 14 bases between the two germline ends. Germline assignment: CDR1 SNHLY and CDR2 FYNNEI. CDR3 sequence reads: CASSEALWASSDTQYF. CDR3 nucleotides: TGTGCCAGCAGTGAAGCGCTTTGGGCTAGCTCAGATACGCAGTATTTT.

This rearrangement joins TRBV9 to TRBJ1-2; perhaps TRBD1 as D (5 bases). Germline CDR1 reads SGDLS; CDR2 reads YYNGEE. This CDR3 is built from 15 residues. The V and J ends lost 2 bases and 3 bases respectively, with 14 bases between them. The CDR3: CASSVRGRGDYGYTF. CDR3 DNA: TGTGCCAGCAGCGTGAGAGGTAGGGGTGACTATGGCTACACCTTC.

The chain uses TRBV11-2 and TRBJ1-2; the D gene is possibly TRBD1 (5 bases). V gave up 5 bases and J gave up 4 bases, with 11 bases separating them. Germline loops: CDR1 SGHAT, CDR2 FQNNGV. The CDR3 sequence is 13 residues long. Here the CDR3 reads CASSRPGGYGYTF. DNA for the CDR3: TGTGCCAGCAGCCGACCGGGGGGCTATGGCTACACCTTC.

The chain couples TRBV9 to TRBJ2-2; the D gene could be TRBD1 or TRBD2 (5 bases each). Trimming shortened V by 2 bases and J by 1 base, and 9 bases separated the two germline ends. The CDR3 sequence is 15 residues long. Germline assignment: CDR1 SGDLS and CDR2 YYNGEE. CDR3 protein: CASSVLGGNTGELFF. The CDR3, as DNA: TGTGCCAGCAGCGTGCTTGGGGGGAACACCGGGGAGCTGTTTTTT.

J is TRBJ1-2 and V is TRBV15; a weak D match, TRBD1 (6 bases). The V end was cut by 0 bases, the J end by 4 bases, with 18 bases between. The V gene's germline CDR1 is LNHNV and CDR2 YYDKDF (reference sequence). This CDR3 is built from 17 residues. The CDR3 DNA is TGTGCCACCAGCAGAGAAATGGGACAAGGAAGCGGCTATGGCTACACCTTC. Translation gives CATSREMGQGSGYGYTF.

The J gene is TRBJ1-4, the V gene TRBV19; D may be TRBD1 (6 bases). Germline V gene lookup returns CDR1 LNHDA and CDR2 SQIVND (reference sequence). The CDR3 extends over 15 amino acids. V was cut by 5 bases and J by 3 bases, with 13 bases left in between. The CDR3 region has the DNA TGTGCCAGTAGTTCCACAGGGCCGCCTAATGAAAAACTGTTTTTT. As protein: CASSSTGPPNEKLFF.

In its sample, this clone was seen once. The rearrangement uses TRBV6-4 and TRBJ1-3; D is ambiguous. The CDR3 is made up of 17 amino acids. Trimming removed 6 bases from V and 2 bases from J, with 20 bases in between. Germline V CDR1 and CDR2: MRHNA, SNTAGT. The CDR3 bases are TGTGCCAGCAGGACCCAGGAGAGGGCTACTGCTGGAAACACCATATATTTT. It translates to CASRTQERATAGNTIYF.

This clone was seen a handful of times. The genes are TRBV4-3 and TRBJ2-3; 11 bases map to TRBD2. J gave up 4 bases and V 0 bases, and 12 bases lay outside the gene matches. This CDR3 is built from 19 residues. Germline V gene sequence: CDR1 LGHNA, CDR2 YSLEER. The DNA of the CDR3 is TGCGCCAGCAGCCAAGATCTAGCTAGCGGGGGGCGAGGAGCAGATACGCAGTATTTT. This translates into CASSQDLASGGRGADTQYF.

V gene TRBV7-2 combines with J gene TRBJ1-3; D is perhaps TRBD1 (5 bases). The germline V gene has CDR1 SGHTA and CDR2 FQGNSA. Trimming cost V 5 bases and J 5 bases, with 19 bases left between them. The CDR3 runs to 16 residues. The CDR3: CASSPDPGRARNTIYF. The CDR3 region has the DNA TGTGCCAGCAGCCCCGATCCAGGGAGGGCTCGAAACACCATATATTTT.

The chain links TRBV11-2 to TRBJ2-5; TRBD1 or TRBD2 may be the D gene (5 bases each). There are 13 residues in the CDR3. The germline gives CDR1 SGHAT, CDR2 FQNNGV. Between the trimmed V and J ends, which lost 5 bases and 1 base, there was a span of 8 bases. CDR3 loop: CASSRDGQETQYF. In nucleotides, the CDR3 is TGTGCCAGCAGCCGGGACGGCCAAGAGACCCAGTACTTC.

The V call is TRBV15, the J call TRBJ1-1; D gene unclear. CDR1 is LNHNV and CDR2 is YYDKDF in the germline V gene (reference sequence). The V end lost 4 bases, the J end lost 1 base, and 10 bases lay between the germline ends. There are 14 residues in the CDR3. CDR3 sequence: CATSKDGGNTEAFF. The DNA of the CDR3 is TGTGCCACCAGCAAGGACGGAGGGAACACTGAAGCTTTCTTT. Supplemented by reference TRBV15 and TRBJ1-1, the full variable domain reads DAMVIQNPRYQVTQFGKPVTLSCSQTLNHNVMYWYQQKSSQAPKLLFHYYDKDFNNEADTPDNFQSRRPNTSFCFLDIRSPGLGDTAMYLCATSKDGGNTEAFFGQGTRLTVV.

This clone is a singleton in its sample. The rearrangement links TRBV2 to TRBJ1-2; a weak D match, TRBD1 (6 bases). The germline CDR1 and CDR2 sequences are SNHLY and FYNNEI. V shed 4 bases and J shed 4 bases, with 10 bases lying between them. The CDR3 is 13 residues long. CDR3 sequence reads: CASSAWGLYGYTF. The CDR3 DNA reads TGTGCCAGCAGTGCTTGGGGGCTCTATGGCTACACCTTC.

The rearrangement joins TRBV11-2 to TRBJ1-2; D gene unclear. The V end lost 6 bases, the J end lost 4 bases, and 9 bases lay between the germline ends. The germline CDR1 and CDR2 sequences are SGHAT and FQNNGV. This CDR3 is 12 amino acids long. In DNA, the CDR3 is TGTGCCAGCAGTCGGGAGTCCTATGGCTACACCTTC. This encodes CASSRESYGYTF.

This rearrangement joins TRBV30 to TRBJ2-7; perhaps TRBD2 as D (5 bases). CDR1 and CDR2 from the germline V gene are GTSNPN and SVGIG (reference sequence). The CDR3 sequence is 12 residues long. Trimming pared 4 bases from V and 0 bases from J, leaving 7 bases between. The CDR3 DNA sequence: TGTGCCTGGATACGGGACTCCTACGAGCAGTACTTC. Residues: CAWIRDSYEQYF.

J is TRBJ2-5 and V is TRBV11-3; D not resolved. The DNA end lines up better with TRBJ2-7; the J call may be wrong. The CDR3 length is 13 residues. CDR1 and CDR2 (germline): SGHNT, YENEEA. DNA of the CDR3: TGTGCCAGCAGCTTAGGGAGTACCTACGAGCAGTACTTC. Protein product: CASSLGSTYEQYF.

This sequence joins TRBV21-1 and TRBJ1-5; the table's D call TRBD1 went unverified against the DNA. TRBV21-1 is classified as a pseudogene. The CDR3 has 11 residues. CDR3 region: CASSQYQPQHF. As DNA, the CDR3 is TGTGCCAGCAGCCAGTATCAGCCCCAGCATTTT.

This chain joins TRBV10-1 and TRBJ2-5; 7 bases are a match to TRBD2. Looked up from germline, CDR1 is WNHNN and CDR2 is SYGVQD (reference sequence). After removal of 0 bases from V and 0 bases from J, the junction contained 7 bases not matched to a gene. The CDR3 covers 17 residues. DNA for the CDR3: TGCGCCAGCAGTGAGTCGAATCCTAGCGGAAACCAAGAGACCCAGTACTTC. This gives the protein CASSESNPSGNQETQYF.

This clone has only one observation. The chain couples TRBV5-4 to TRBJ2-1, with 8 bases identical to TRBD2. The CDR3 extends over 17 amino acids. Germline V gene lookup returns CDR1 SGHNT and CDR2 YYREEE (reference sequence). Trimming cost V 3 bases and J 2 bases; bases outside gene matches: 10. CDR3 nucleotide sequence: TGTGCCAGCAGCTCTTTAGGACTAGCTGAGGCCTACAATGAGCAGTTCTTC. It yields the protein CASSSLGLAEAYNEQFF. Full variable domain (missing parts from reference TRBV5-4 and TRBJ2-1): ETGVTQSPTHLIKTRGQQVTLRCSSQSGHNTVSWYQQALGQGPQFIFQYYREEENGRGNFPPRFSGLQFPNYSSELNVNALELDDSALYLCASSSLGLAEAYNEQFFGPGTRLTVL.

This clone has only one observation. The DNA of the CDR3 is TGTGCCAGCAAGGCGGGGGCGAGGCTGTTTTTT. Translated, it gives CASKAGARLFF. V usage is TRBV6-5 and J usage is TRBJ1-4, with TRBD1 as a possible D gene (6 bases). From germline, CDR1 is MNHEY and CDR2 SVGAGI. Trimming took 7 bases from V and 14 from J, leaving 14 bases between them. The CDR3 is 11 residues long.

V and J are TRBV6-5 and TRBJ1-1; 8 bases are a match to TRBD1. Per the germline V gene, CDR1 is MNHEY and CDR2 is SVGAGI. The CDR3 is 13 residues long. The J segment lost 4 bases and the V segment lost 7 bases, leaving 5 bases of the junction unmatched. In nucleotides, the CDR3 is TGTGCCAGCACCCGGACAGGGACCACTGAAGCTTTCTTT. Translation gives CASTRTGTTEAFF.

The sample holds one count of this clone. The chain's CDR3 is CSVGGGQETQYF. In DNA form, the CDR3 reads TGCAGCGTTGGGGGGGGCCAAGAGACCCAGTACTTC. The chain recombines TRBV29-1 with TRBJ2-5; 7 bases are a match to TRBD2. V lost 4 bases to trimming and J lost 1 base; unmatched junction nucleotides: 0. This CDR3 region has 12 residues. Germline V gene sequence: CDR1 SQVTM, CDR2 ANQGSEA.

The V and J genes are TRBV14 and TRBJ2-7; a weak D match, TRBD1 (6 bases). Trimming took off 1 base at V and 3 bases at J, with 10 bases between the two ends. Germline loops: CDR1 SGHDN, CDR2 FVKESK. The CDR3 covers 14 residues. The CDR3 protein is CASSQVPGDYEQYF. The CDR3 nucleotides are TGTGCCAGCAGCCAAGTACCAGGGGACTACGAGCAGTACTTC.

The CDR3 spells CASSLVGGAHNEQFF. The CDR3 region has the DNA TGTGCCAGCAGCTTGGTGGGGGGGGCACACAATGAGCAGTTCTTC. V and J are TRBV5-6 and TRBJ2-1; maybe TRBD2 (7 bases). Germline V gene sequence: CDR1 SGHDT, CDR2 YYEEEE. This CDR3 contains 15 residues. V shed 0 bases and J shed 5 bases, with 12 bases lying between them.

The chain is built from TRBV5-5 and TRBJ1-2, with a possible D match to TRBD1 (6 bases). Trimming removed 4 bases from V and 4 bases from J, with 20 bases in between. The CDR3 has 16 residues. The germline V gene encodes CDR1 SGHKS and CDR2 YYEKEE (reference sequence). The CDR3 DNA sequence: TGTGCCAGCAGCCCAACAGGGTTGAGGGATGGCTATGGCTACACCTTC. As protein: CASSPTGLRDGYGYTF.

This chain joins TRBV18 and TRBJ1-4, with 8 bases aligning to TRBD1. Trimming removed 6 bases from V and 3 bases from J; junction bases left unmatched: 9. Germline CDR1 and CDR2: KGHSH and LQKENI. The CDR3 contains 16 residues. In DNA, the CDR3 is TGTGCCAGCTCTAGGGGACAGGCCAGAGCTAATGAAAAACTGTTTTTT. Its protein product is CASSRGQARANEKLFF.